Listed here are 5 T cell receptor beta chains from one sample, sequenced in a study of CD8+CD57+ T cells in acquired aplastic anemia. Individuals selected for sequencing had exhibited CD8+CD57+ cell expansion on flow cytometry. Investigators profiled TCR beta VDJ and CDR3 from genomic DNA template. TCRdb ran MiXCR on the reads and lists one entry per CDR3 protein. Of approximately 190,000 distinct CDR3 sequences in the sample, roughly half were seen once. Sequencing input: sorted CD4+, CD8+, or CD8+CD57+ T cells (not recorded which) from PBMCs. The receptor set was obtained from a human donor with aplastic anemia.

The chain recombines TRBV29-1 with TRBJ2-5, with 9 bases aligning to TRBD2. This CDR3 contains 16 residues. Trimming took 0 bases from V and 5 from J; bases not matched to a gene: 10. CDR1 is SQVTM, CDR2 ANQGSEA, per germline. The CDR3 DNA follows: TGCAGCGTTGAAGATGGCTCTAGCGGGATCCGGGAGACCCAGTACTTC. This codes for CSVEDGSSGIRETQYF.

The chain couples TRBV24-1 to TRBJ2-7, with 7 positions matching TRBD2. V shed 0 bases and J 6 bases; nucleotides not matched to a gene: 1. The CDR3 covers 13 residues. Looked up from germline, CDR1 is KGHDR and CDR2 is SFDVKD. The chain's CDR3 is CATSDLWGGEQYF. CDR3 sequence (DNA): TGTGCCACCAGTGATTTGTGGGGGGGCGAGCAGTACTTC.

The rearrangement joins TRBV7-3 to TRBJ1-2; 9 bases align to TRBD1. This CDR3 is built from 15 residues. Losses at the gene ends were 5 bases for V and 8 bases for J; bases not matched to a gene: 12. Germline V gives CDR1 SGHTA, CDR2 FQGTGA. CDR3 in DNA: TGTGCCAGCAGCCTTAAAGCGGACAGGGGAAGGGGCTACACCTTC. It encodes CASSLKADRGRGYTF.

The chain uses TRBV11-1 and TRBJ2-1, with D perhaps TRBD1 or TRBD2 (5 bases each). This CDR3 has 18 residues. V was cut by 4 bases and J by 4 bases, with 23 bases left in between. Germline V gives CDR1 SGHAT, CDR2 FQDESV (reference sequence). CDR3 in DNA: TGTGCCAGCAGCTCCACCGGGACCTTCGGGCCCCCTTACAATGAGCAGTTCTTC. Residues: CASSSTGTFGPPYNEQFF.

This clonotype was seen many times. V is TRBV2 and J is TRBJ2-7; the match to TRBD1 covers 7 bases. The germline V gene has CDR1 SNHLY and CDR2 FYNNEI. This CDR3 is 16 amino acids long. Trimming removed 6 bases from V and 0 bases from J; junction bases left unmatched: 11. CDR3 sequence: CASSPPGQVLSYEQYF. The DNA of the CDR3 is TGTGCCAGCAGCCCTCCCGGACAGGTCCTCTCCTACGAGCAGTACTTC.